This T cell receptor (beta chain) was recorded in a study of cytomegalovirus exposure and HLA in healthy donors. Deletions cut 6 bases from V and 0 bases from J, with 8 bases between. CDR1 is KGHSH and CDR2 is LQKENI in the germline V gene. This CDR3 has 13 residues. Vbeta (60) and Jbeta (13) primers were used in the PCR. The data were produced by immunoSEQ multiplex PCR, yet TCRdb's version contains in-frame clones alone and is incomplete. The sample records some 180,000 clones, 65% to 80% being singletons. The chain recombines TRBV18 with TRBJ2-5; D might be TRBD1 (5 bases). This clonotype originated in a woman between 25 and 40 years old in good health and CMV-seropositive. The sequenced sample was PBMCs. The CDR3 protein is CASSAGNQETQYF. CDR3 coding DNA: TGTGCCAGCTCGGCAGGGAACCAAGAGACCCAGTACTTC.